The 18 T cell receptor beta chains presented below share a single source sample, sequenced in a study of OX40 agonist ivuxolimab in advanced cancers. The protocol was immunoSEQ multiplex PCR, while the TCRdb copy is restricted to in-frame clones and leaves out a portion. The sample lists about 34,000 clones, around 79% occurring once. Sequences were derived from CD4+ or CD8+ T cells sorted from blood, sampled in a trial of the OX40 agonist ivuxolimab. Every receptor here comes from an adult with an advanced solid tumor such as melanoma, head and neck, liver or kidney cancer.

The chain couples TRBV9 to TRBJ1-1, with D maybe TRBD1 (6 bases). The CDR3 is 16 amino acids. Germline assignment: CDR1 SGDLS and CDR2 YYNGEE. The V end was cut by 2 bases, the J end by 4 bases, with 18 bases between. The CDR3, as DNA: TGTGCCAGCAGCGTGCTAACAGGGATTCGGTTCACTGAAGCTTTCTTT. The encoded protein is CASSVLTGIRFTEAFF.

This clone was detected only once. The chain has TRBV11-1 and TRBJ2-7; 7 bases fit TRBD1. CDR3 size: 15 residues. V lost 5 bases to trimming and J lost 2 bases; unmatched junction nucleotides: 9. Germline values: CDR1 SGHAT, CDR2 FQDESV (reference sequence). CDR3 nucleotide sequence: TGTGCCAGCAGCAGAGGAGGACAGGAGGCCTACGAGCAGTACTTC. It codes for CASSRGGQEAYEQYF. Variable domain in full (rest from reference TRBV11-1 and TRBJ2-7): EAEVAQSPRYKITEKSQAVAFWCDPISGHATLYWYRQILGQGPELLVQFQDESVVDDSQLPKDRFSAERLKGVDSTLKIQPAELGDSAMYLCASSRGGQEAYEQYFGPGTRLTVT.

This CDR3 is CASSFLGTGGVNTEAFF. DNA for the CDR3: TGTGCCAGCAGTTTTTTGGGGACAGGGGGCGTCAACACTGAAGCTTTCTTT. V and J are TRBV27 and TRBJ1-1, with TRBD1 matching 12 bases. The CDR3 totals 17 residues. Germline CDR1 reads MNHEY; CDR2 reads SMNVEV (reference sequence). The junction had 7 bases not matched to a gene; V was cut back by 3 bases and J by 2 bases.

The chain links TRBV30 to TRBJ2-3, with D perhaps given as TRBD1 or TRBD2 (5 bases each). Germline CDR1 reads GTSNPN; CDR2 reads SVGIG (reference sequence). The CDR3 is made up of 14 amino acids. The V end lost 4 bases, the J end lost 6 bases, and 17 bases lay between the germline ends. CDR3 bases: TGTGCCTGGAACATCCCGGGGTCAGGGGATACGCAGTATTTT. As protein: CAWNIPGSGDTQYF.

Only one count was recorded for this clone. CDR3: CSVARQGGMGTQYF. CDR3 bases: TGCAGCGTCGCAAGGCAGGGGGGTATGGGGACGCAGTATTTT. The V and J genes are TRBV29-1 and TRBJ2-3; D possibly corresponds to TRBD1 (7 bases). Germline CDR1 is SQVTM and CDR2 is ANQGSEA. V was pared by 6 bases and J by 9 bases, with 22 bases between. This CDR3 contains 14 residues.

The V and J genes are TRBV10-3 and TRBJ1-1; 11 bases are shared with TRBD1. This CDR3 has 16 amino acids. With 7 bases clipped from V and 5 bases from J, the junction kept 12 bases outside the gene matches. Looked up from germline, CDR1 is ENHRY and CDR2 is SYGVKD. CDR3 DNA sequence: TGTGCCATCACCTCTACTCCCGGGACAGGGGGGACTGAAGCTTTCTTT. Translating gives CAITSTPGTGGTEAFF.

The chain recombines TRBV14 with TRBJ1-1; the match to TRBD1 covers 9 bases. Germline V gene lookup returns CDR1 SGHDN and CDR2 FVKESK. This CDR3 has 16 amino acids. V lost 0 bases to trimming and J lost 5 bases; unmatched junction nucleotides: 7. The CDR3 spells CASSQDKGTGWTEAFF. Here the CDR3 DNA reads TGTGCCAGCAGCCAAGATAAGGGGACAGGGTGGACTGAAGCTTTCTTT.

This clone turned up a few times. The gene calls are TRBV19 and TRBJ1-2; tentatively, D is TRBD1 (6 bases). This CDR3 has 11 amino acids. Trimming shortened V by 7 bases and J by 8 bases, and 11 bases separated the two germline ends. Germline CDR1 LNHDA, CDR2 SQIVND (reference sequence). CDR3 bases: TGTGCCAGTACCCGGGGGGGCGGCTACACCTTC. This codes for CASTRGGGYTF.

The chain has TRBV2 and TRBJ2-5; D possibly uses TRBD1 or TRBD2 (5 bases each). The V gene's germline CDR1 is SNHLY and CDR2 FYNNEI. The CDR3 spans 13 residues. The V end lost 6 bases, the J end lost 5 bases, and 13 bases lay between the germline ends. Here the CDR3 reads CASRPGTVETQYF. The CDR3 DNA sequence: TGTGCCAGCAGACCGGGGACCGTGGAGACCCAGTACTTC.

The chain has TRBV7-2 and TRBJ2-7, with D possibly being TRBD1 (5 bases). Germline lookup yields CDR1 SGHTA and CDR2 FQGNSA. This CDR3 has 16 residues. Trimming pared 1 base from V and 2 bases from J, leaving 15 bases between. The CDR3 DNA reads TGTGCCAGCAGCTTAGAGTCCAGGGCAACAACCTACGAGCAGTACTTC. This codes for CASSLESRATTYEQYF.

This clone was counted once. This chain uses TRBV30 with TRBJ2-3, with D hard to call. From germline, CDR1 is GTSNPN and CDR2 SVGIG (reference sequence). Trimming cost V 1 base and J 2 bases, with 13 bases left between them. The CDR3 covers 15 residues. The CDR3 loop reads CAWSANIGVTDTQYF. In nucleotides, the CDR3 is TGTGCCTGGAGTGCTAACATTGGGGTCACAGATACGCAGTATTTT.

The chain recombines TRBV7-2 with TRBJ2-7; possible D gene TRBD1, 5 bases. Deletions cut 2 bases from V and 2 bases from J, with 10 bases between. In germline, CDR1 is SGHTA, CDR2 FQGNSA. The CDR3 has 14 residues. Here the CDR3 reads CASSLSDSAYEQYF. The CDR3 region has the DNA TGTGCCAGCAGCTTATCAGACAGTGCCTACGAGCAGTACTTC.

J is TRBJ2-7 and V is TRBV14; TRBD1 is a possible D gene (6 bases). Trimming cost V 0 bases and J 3 bases, with 12 bases left between them. The germline CDR1 and CDR2 sequences are SGHDN and FVKESK. CDR3 length equals 15 residues. The CDR3 DNA reads as TGTGCCAGCAGCCAAGAGTCACAGGGTATCTACGAGCAGTACTTC. It yields the protein CASSQESQGIYEQYF. Using reference TRBV14 and TRBJ2-7 for the parts outside the CDR3, the full variable domain is EAGVTQFPSHSVIEKGQTVTLRCDPISGHDNLYWYRRVMGKEIKFLLHFVKESKQDESGMPNNRFLAERTGGTYSTLKVQPAELEDSGVYFCASSQESQGIYEQYFGPGTRLTVT.

The gene calls are TRBV2 and TRBJ1-5; D may be TRBD1 (6 bases). CDR1 is SNHLY and CDR2 is FYNNEI in the germline V gene. Trimming removed 6 bases from V and 1 base from J, with 10 bases in between. This CDR3 comprises 14 residues. The CDR3 reads CASRQGLSNQPQHF. The CDR3 DNA reads as TGTGCCAGCAGACAGGGTTTAAGCAATCAGCCCCAGCATTTT.

This chain uses TRBV15 with TRBJ1-3; unclear D gene. V gave up 5 bases and J gave up 3 bases, with 14 bases separating them. Germline CDR1 and CDR2: LNHNV and YYDKDF (reference sequence). The CDR3 is 15 amino acids. The CDR3 nucleotides are TGTGCCACCAGCCCCAGCCCCGGGGTTGGAAACACCATATATTTT. Protein product: CATSPSPGVGNTIYF. Full variable domain (rest looked up from reference TRBV15 and TRBJ1-3): DAMVIQNPRYQVTQFGKPVTLSCSQTLNHNVMYWYQQKSSQAPKLLFHYYDKDFNNEADTPDNFQSRRPNTSFCFLDIRSPGLGDTAMYLCATSPSPGVGNTIYFGEGSWLTVV.

This chain uses TRBV5-1 with TRBJ1-1, with D unclear. Deletions cut 7 bases from V and 0 bases from J, with 10 bases between. This CDR3 contains 13 residues. Looked up from germline, CDR1 is SGHRS and CDR2 is YFSETQ. The CDR3 sequence: CASAFRVNTEAFF. The CDR3 coding sequence is TGCGCCAGCGCATTCCGGGTGAACACTGAAGCTTTCTTT.

The chain uses TRBV7-9 and TRBJ1-6; 7 positions agree with TRBD1. This CDR3 is built from 15 residues. Germline trimming cut 5 bases from V and 8 bases from J; bases unmatched to any gene: 9. Per the germline V gene, CDR1 is SEHNR and CDR2 is FQNEAQ (reference sequence). The CDR3 reads CASSPSTGWDSPLHF. DNA of the CDR3: TGTGCCAGCAGCCCCTCGACAGGGTGGGATTCACCCCTCCACTTT.

This rearrangement joins TRBV13 to TRBJ2-2; weak D call: TRBD1 (5 bases). This CDR3 spans 15 amino acids. V was clipped by 5 bases and J by 3 bases, with 13 bases between them. Germline V gene data show CDR1 as PRHDT and CDR2 as FYEKMQ (reference sequence). In DNA form, the CDR3 reads TGTGCCAGCAGCCAAGGGCAGGGTTACACCGGGGAGCTGTTTTTT. It yields the protein CASSQGQGYTGELFF.